Below, 15 T cell receptor beta chains from the same sample are listed, as sequenced in a study of beta chain features in type 1 diabetes. General observations from the study: All four CD4+ subsets from Type 1 diabetes patients carried moderately but significantly shorter TCRB CDR3s.

These TCRs' antigens remain unknown. As every portion of the isolated RNA was reverse transcribed, the sequencing read expressed TCRB transcripts. Produced via immunoSEQ multiplex PCR; TCRdb's table is partial and in-frame only. The sample records some 700,000 clones, around an eighth being singletons. Material: naive CD4+ T cells from blood. These receptors were obtained from a man between 18 and 29 years old with type 1 diabetes.

The chain employs TRBV15 and TRBJ2-3; possible D gene TRBD1, 7 bases. With 0 bases removed from V and 14 bases from J, the gap between germline ends came to 15 bases. In germline, CDR1 is LNHNV, CDR2 YYDKDF (reference sequence). The CDR3 is 13 amino acids. The CDR3 sequence: CATSRDQGGPMYF. The CDR3 region has the DNA TGTGCCACCAGCAGAGATCAGGGGGGTCCCATGTATTTT.

This clone appeared a few times. CDR3 residues: CASRDGTVQGAFF. Written as DNA, the CDR3 is TGTGCCAGCAGGGACGGGACGGTCCAGGGAGCTTTCTTT. The chain joins TRBV6-5 to TRBJ1-1, with D perhaps TRBD1 (5 bases). Trimming took 6 bases from V and 10 from J, leaving 18 bases between them. Germline CDR1 MNHEY, CDR2 SVGAGI. The CDR3 sequence is 13 residues long.

The gene calls are TRBV19 and TRBJ1-3; D is ambiguous. V lost 8 bases and J lost 0, with 8 bases in between. CDR3 length: 13 amino acids. Germline CDR1 reads LNHDA; CDR2 reads SQIVND (reference sequence). The CDR3 coding sequence is TGTGCCAGTCAGGTCCTCTCTGGAAACACCATATATTTT. This translates into CASQVLSGNTIYF.

This clone was detected only a few times. The identical CDR3 is also encoded by other nucleotide sequences in the sample. The chain links TRBV18 to TRBJ1-2, with D perhaps matching TRBD1 (5 bases). This CDR3 region has 12 residues. Looked up from germline, CDR1 is KGHSH and CDR2 is LQKENI. V was cut by 1 base and J by 8 bases, with 8 bases left in between. Written as DNA, the CDR3 is TGTGCCAGCTCACCACAGGGGCACGGCTACACCTTC. This gives the protein CASSPQGHGYTF.

The CDR3 DNA is TGTGCCAGCTCACCAAGAGAAGGGAACGAGCAGTACTTC. This translates into CASSPREGNEQYF. This rearrangement joins TRBV18 to TRBJ2-7; D is ambiguous. The V and J ends lost 2 bases and 5 bases respectively, with 10 bases between them. This CDR3 has 13 amino acids. Germline CDR1 KGHSH, CDR2 LQKENI.

In the case of this clone: This sample also contains other DNA sequences that code for the same CDR3. The chain links TRBV30 to TRBJ2-7, with D maybe TRBD2 (5 bases). Trimming left V 1 base short and J 2 bases short, with 18 bases between. Germline V gene data show CDR1 as GTSNPN and CDR2 as SVGIG (reference sequence). The CDR3 spans 16 residues. The CDR3 coding sequence is TGTGCCTGGAGTGGACGGAGGCCGCTCCTACCCTACGAGCAGTACTTC. Its protein is CAWSGRRPLLPYEQYF. Complete variable domain (other parts from reference TRBV30 and TRBJ2-7): SQTIHQWPATLVQPVGSPLSLECTVEGTSNPNLYWYRQAAGRGLQLLFYSVGIGQISSEVPQNLSASRPQDRQFILSSKKLLLSDSGFYLCAWSGRRPLLPYEQYFGPGTRLTVT.

The sample holds a few counts of this clone. J is TRBJ1-5 and V is TRBV4-1; 8 positions match TRBD1. CDR1 and CDR2 (germline): MGHRA, YSYEKL. V shed 0 bases, J shed 7 bases, and the junction held 5 bases outside the gene matches. This CDR3 spans 15 amino acids. Here the CDR3 DNA reads TGCGCCAGCAGCCAAGACCCCAGGGGGCAGCAGCCCCAGCATTTT. This gives the protein CASSQDPRGQQPQHF.

The chain recombines TRBV30 with TRBJ2-5; TRBD2 aligns across 8 bases. Germline values: CDR1 GTSNPN, CDR2 SVGIG (reference sequence). This CDR3 contains 19 residues. Unmatched junction bases numbered 18, after V lost 1 base and J lost 2 bases. The CDR3 region is CAWSGARGAGGLGQETQYF. Written as DNA, the CDR3 is TGTGCCTGGAGTGGCGCTCGAGGGGCGGGGGGCCTCGGTCAAGAGACCCAGTACTTC.

This clone came up a few times. V gene TRBV25-1 combines with J gene TRBJ2-3, with 7 bases aligning to TRBD2. V gave up 3 bases and J gave up 4 bases; unmatched junction bases: 7. The CDR3 extends over 15 amino acids. Germline assignment: CDR1 MGHDK and CDR2 SYGVNS. The CDR3 here is CASSEPARGADTQYF. CDR3 nucleotides: TGTGCCAGCAGTGAGCCAGCACGGGGGGCAGATACGCAGTATTTT.

This clone appeared a few times. The V and J genes are TRBV5-1 and TRBJ2-1; tentatively, D is TRBD1 (6 bases). Germline V CDR1 and CDR2: SGHRS, YFSETQ. Between the trimmed V and J ends, which lost 4 bases and 0 bases, there was a span of 11 bases. This CDR3 comprises 15 residues. This CDR3 is CASSAGASSYNEQFF. CDR3 coding DNA: TGCGCCAGCAGCGCAGGGGCAAGCTCCTACAATGAGCAGTTCTTC.

V is TRBV2 and J is TRBJ1-5; no reliable D call. Germline V lookup: CDR1 SNHLY, CDR2 FYNNEI. This CDR3 comprises 14 residues. Between the trimmed V and J ends, which lost 2 bases and 6 bases, there was a span of 11 bases. The CDR3 protein is CASSEIAGSQPQHF. For the CDR3, the DNA is TGTGCCAGCAGTGAAATCGCGGGGTCTCAGCCCCAGCATTTT.

This clone appeared a few times. The chain recombines TRBV10-3 with TRBJ2-5; no reliable D call. The CDR3 runs to 13 residues. Trimming left V 4 bases short and J 5 bases short, with 11 bases between. Germline loops: CDR1 ENHRY, CDR2 SYGVKD. This CDR3 is CAISGISGETQYF. The CDR3 DNA follows: TGTGCCATCAGTGGGATTTCCGGGGAGACCCAGTACTTC.

This clone turned up a few times. The chain couples TRBV4-1 to TRBJ1-2; 7 bases agree with TRBD1. The CDR3 is 14 residues long. In germline, CDR1 is MGHRA, CDR2 YSYEKL. The ends lost 1 base at V and 8 bases at J; junction bases unmatched: 7. CDR3 bases: TGCGCCAGCAGCCAAGGAGGGGGCCTATTAGGCTACACCTTC. The encoded protein is CASSQGGGLLGYTF.

This clone was recorded a few times. This CDR3 reads CASSPKRTSSYNEQFF. DNA of the CDR3: TGTGCCAGTAGTCCCAAGCGGACCAGCTCCTACAATGAGCAGTTCTTC. The rearrangement links TRBV19 to TRBJ2-1, with D tentatively TRBD2 (5 bases). Germline V gene lookup returns CDR1 LNHDA and CDR2 SQIVND (reference sequence). Deletions cut 5 bases from V and 0 bases from J, with 14 bases between. The CDR3 consists of 16 residues.

The gene calls are TRBV28 and TRBJ1-2, with D perhaps TRBD1 (5 bases). The V and J ends lost 7 bases and 2 bases respectively, with 14 bases between them. This CDR3 comprises 14 residues. Germline V lookup: CDR1 MDHEN, CDR2 SYDVKM. This CDR3 is CASNSGGVNYGYTF. The CDR3 DNA follows: TGTGCCAGCAATTCGGGGGGTGTCAACTATGGCTACACCTTC.